Many counts were recorded for the clone carrying this T cell receptor beta chain. V lost 5 bases and J lost 5, with 12 bases in between. The CDR3 loop spans 14 amino acids. TCR beta CDR3 region amplification was performed from RNA transcripts. In the first-round RT-PCR of the TCR CDR3, the HTBI primer set was used. TCRdb recomputed calls from the multiplex PCR reads with MiXCR, one row per CDR3 protein. Altogether some 300,000 distinct CDR3 sequences are present, about an eighth being singletons, with the ten largest covering almost 8%. This record comes from a study of T cells in Graves' hyperthyroidism and ophthalmopathy.

The sample was blood. V usage is TRBV12-3 or TRBV12-4 and J usage is TRBJ1-4, with D possibly TRBD1 on 6 matching bases. The receptor's source is a woman younger than 45 with Graves' hyperthyroidism that later progressed to Graves' ophthalmopathy. DNA of the CDR3: TGTGCCAGCAGTAATACAGGGTCCAATGAAAAACTGTTTTTT. This sequence encodes CASSNTGSNEKLFF.